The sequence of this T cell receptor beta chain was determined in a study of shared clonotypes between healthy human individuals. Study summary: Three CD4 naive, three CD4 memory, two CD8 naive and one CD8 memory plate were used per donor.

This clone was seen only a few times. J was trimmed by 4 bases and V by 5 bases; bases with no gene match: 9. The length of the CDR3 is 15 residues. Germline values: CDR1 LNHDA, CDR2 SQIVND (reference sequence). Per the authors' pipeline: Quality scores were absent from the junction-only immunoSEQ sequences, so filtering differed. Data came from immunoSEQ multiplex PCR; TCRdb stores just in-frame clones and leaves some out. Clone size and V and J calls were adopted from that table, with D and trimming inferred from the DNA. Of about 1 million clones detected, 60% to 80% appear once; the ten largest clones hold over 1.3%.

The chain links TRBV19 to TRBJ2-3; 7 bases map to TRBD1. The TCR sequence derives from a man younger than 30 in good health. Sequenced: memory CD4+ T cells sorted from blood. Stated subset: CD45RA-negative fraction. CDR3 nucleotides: TGTGCCAGTAGTCTGACAGGGACGGTCCCAGATACGCAGTATTTT. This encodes CASSLTGTVPDTQYF.